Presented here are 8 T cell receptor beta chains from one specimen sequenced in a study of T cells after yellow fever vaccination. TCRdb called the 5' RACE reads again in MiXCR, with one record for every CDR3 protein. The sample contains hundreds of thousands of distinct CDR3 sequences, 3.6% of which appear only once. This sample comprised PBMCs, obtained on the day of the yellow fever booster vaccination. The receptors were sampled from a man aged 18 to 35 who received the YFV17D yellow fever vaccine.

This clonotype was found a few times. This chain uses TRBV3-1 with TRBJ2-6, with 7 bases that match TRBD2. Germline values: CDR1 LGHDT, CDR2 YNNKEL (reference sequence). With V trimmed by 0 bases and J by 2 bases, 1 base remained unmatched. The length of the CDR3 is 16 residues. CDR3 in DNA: TGTGCCAGCAGCCAAGAGGGGGGGACTGGGGCCAACGTCCTGACTTTC. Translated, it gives CASSQEGGTGANVLTF.

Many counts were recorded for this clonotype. The CDR3 region has the DNA TGCAGCGTTGAAGAAGCAGGGTTTACTGAAGCTTTCTTT. Protein product: CSVEEAGFTEAFF. This chain connects TRBV29-1 to TRBJ1-1, with TRBD1 as a possible D gene (5 bases). The CDR3 covers 13 residues. In germline, CDR1 is SQVTM, CDR2 ANQGSEA. With 0 bases removed from V and 5 bases from J, the gap between germline ends came to 10 bases.

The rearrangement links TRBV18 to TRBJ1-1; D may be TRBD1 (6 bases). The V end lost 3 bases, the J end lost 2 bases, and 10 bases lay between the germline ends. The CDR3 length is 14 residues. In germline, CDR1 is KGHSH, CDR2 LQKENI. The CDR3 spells CASSPSQGNTEAFF. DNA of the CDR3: TGTGCCAGCTCACCGTCACAGGGCAACACTGAAGCTTTCTTT.

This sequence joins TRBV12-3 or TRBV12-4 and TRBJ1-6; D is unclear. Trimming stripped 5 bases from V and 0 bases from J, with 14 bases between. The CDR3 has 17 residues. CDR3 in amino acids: CASSPPDGSSYNSPLHF. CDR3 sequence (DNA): TGTGCCAGCAGTCCCCCCGACGGGAGCTCCTATAATTCACCCCTCCACTTT.

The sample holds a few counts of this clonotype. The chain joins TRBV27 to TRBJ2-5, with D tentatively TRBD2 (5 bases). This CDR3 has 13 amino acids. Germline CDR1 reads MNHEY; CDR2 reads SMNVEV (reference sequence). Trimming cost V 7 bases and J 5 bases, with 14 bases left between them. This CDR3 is CASTTFGVETQYF. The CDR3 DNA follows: TGTGCCAGCACCACCTTCGGGGTGGAGACCCAGTACTTC.

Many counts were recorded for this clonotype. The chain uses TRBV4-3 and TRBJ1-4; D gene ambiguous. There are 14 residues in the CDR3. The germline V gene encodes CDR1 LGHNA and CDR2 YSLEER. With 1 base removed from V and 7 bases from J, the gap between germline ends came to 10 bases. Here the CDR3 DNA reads TGCGCCAGCAGCCAAGGCCACGAGATTGAAAAACTGTTTTTT. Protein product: CASSQGHEIEKLFF.

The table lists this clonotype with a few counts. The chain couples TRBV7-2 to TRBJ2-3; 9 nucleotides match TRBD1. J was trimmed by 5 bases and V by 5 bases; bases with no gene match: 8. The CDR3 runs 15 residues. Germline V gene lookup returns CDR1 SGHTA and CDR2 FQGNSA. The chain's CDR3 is CASSPRTGARDTQYF. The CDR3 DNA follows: TGTGCCAGCAGCCCGAGGACAGGGGCTAGAGATACGCAGTATTTT. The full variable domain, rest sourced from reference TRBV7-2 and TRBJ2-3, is GAGVSQSPSNKVTEKGKDVELRCDPISGHTALYWYRQSLGQGLEFLIYFQGNSAPDKSGLPSDRFSAERTGGSVSTLTIQRTQQEDSAVYLCASSPRTGARDTQYFGPGTRLTVL.

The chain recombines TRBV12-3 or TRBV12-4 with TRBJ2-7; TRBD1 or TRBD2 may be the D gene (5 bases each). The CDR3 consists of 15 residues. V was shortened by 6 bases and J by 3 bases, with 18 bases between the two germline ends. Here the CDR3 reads CASSLGDPESYEQYV. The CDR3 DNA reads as TGTGCCAGCAGCCTGGGGGATCCGGAAAGCTACGAGCAGTACGTC.